This T cell receptor beta chain was captured in a study of blood T cell repertoires in COVID-19. CDR3 length equals 15 residues. The trim removed 7 bases at V and 5 bases at J, leaving 10 bases unmatched. Germline V gene data show CDR1 as MNHEY and CDR2 as SVGAGI. The method was immunoSEQ multiplex PCR; TCRdb's version includes in-frame clones alone and lacks a portion of them. The data show about 42,000 clones, 85% seen once. The source material was peripheral blood. This receptor was obtained from a man aged 50-60 years with active COVID-19. This rearrangement joins TRBV6-5 to TRBJ1-1; TRBD1 matches at 10 bases. CDR3 coding DNA: TGTGCCAGCATCCCCCCCGGGACAGGGGCGACTGAAGCTTTCTTT. It specifies CASIPPGTGATEAFF.